A single sample gave rise to the 3 T cell receptor beta chains below, sequenced in a study of cytomegalovirus exposure and HLA in healthy donors. 60 Vbeta and 13 Jbeta primers were used in PCR. Generated by immunoSEQ multiplex PCR, the TCRdb table keeps only in-frame clones and is missing some. The sample has more than 140,000 clones; around 79% are singletons. The specimen sequenced was PBMCs. The receptors originated from a man aged 25 to 40 in good health and CMV-seropositive.

The chain uses TRBV28 and TRBJ2-7, with a weak D call TRBD2 (6 bases). V shed 3 bases and J shed 3 bases, with 18 bases lying between them. The CDR3 totals 16 residues. Germline V CDR1 and CDR2: MDHEN, SYDVKM. CDR3 coding DNA: TGTGCCAGCAGTTTGATGAACGGGAGTGTAATCTACGAGCAGTACTTC. Amino acids: CASSLMNGSVIYEQYF.

This chain uses TRBV25-1 with TRBJ2-7; 11 nucleotides agree with TRBD2. CDR1 MGHDK and CDR2 SYGVNS come from the germline V gene. The CDR3 has 14 residues. Trimming at V came to 5 bases and at J to 6 bases, leaving 6 bases not matched to a gene. The CDR3 DNA reads TGTGCCAGCAGTATAGCGGGAGGGCCTTTCGAGCAGTACTTC. This gives the protein CASSIAGGPFEQYF.

The V call is TRBV27, the J call TRBJ2-1, with TRBD2 matching 10 bases. The CDR3 length is 16 residues. The germline gives CDR1 MNHEY, CDR2 SMNVEV (reference sequence). Trimming removed 4 bases from V and 3 bases from J; junction bases left unmatched: 6. CDR3 residues: CASSYRGLADYNEQFF. CDR3 nucleotide sequence: TGTGCCAGCAGTTATCGAGGACTAGCGGACTACAATGAGCAGTTCTTC.